The rows below give T cell receptor beta chains drawn from one sample of a study of T cells in Graves' hyperthyroidism and ophthalmopathy. TCRdb itself ran the multiplex PCR reads through MiXCR, one entry per CDR3 protein. The sample has some 700,000 distinct CDR3 sequences, 15% to 20% seen once. The material sequenced was blood. The origin of the receptors is a man aged 45 to 65 with Graves' hyperthyroidism. Each CDR3 is given with its conserved first and last residue. The D gene is left open where the match is weak. Size values are once, few and many counts, or a class for expanded clones, and some rows have none.

CDR3nt,CDR3aa,v_gene,d_gene,abundance,j_gene
TGCGCCAGCAGCCAGACTAGCGGTGTTTGGAATGAGCAGTTCTTC,CASSQTSGVWNEQFF,TRBV10-1,TRBD2,.,TRBJ2-1
TGTGCCAGCAGTTACGGGGTTGGGGAGACCCAGTACTTC,CASSYGVGETQYF,TRBV6-5,.,many,TRBJ2-5
TGTGCCAGCAGTTGGGCTAATGAAAAACTGTTTTTT,CASSWANEKLFF,TRBV12-3/TRBV12-4,.,.,TRBJ1-4
TGTGCCAGCAGCCATGGAACAGGAATGAACACTGAAGCTTTCTTT,CASSHGTGMNTEAFF,TRBV5-6,.,.,TRBJ1-1
TGTGCCAGTACCGGGACAGGGGGCTCGGAGCCCCAGCATTTT,CASTGTGGSEPQHF,TRBV27,TRBD1,.,TRBJ1-5
TGTGCCAGCCTATGGGGCGGCAACACTGAAGCTTTCTTT,CASLWGGNTEAFF,TRBV19,.,few,TRBJ1-1
TGTGCCAGCAGCTTTGGCAGAAATAATGGCTACACCTTC,CASSFGRNNGYTF,TRBV11-1,.,many,TRBJ1-2
TGTGCCAGCAGTTCTAGCGGGAAATTCGATGAGCAGTTCTTC,CASSSSGKFDEQFF,TRBV2,TRBD2,once,TRBJ2-1
TGCGCCAGCAGCCAAGATGAGGGGGACACCAGCTACGAGCAGTACTTC,CASSQDEGDTSYEQYF,TRBV4-3,.,few,TRBJ2-7
TGCAGTCTTGGTGGACTAGCGGGATTTGACTCCTACGAGCAGTACTTC,CSLGGLAGFDSYEQYF,TRBV20-1,TRBD2,.,TRBJ2-7
TGTGCCAGCAGCACAGACAGGGCCTATGAAAAACTGTTTTTT,CASSTDRAYEKLFF,TRBV7-9,TRBD1,.,TRBJ1-4
TGTGCCAGCAGTCCTCGACAGGGGAGGCCCCTCCACTTT,CASSPRQGRPLHF,TRBV27,TRBD1,.,TRBJ1-6
TGTGCCACGCTAGCGGGAAAAAGCACAGATACGCAGTATTTT,CATLAGKSTDTQYF,TRBV10-3,TRBD2,many,TRBJ2-3
TGCAGCGTTGAAGGAGAGGTGGCAGATACGCAGTATTTT,CSVEGEVADTQYF,TRBV29-1,.,few,TRBJ2-3
TGCAGCGTTGAAGGGAGCGGAGCCTACAATGGGCAGTTCTTC,CSVEGSGAYNGQFF,TRBV29-1,.,.,TRBJ2-1
TGTGCCTCAAGAACGGAGGTAGCCCTCAATCAGCCCCAGCATTTT,CASRTEVALNQPQHF,TRBV10-3,.,few,TRBJ1-5
TGCGCCAGCAGCATGTCGGACGGGAATGAGCAGTTCTTC,CASSMSDGNEQFF,TRBV5-1,.,.,TRBJ2-1
TGTGCCAGCAGTCGGGACAGGGCTGTGAACACTGAAGCTTTCTTT,CASSRDRAVNTEAFF,TRBV28,TRBD1,.,TRBJ1-1
TGTGCCAGCAGTACCCTAGCGGGAACCTACGAGCAGTACTTC,CASSTLAGTYEQYF,TRBV11-2,TRBD2,many,TRBJ2-7
TGTGCCAGCAGAAGACAGGGGCCAAACTCCTACGAGCAGTACTTC,CASRRQGPNSYEQYF,TRBV27,TRBD1,few,TRBJ2-7
TGTGCCAGCAAACTAAGCGGGAGGATTGCGGATGAGCAGTTCTTC,CASKLSGRIADEQFF,TRBV2,TRBD2,many,TRBJ2-1
TGTGCCAGCAGTACACAGGGATCGGGGGAGACCCAGTACTTC,CASSTQGSGETQYF,TRBV6-2/TRBV6-3,.,.,TRBJ2-5
TGTGCCAGCAGTGAAAACAGCGGGATAGCCGGGGAGCTGTTTTTT,CASSENSGIAGELFF,TRBV6-1,TRBD2,few,TRBJ2-2
TGTGCCAGCAGTTTACTACTAGGACAGGGGCTCTACGAGCAGTACTTC,CASSLLLGQGLYEQYF,TRBV27,TRBD1,few,TRBJ2-7